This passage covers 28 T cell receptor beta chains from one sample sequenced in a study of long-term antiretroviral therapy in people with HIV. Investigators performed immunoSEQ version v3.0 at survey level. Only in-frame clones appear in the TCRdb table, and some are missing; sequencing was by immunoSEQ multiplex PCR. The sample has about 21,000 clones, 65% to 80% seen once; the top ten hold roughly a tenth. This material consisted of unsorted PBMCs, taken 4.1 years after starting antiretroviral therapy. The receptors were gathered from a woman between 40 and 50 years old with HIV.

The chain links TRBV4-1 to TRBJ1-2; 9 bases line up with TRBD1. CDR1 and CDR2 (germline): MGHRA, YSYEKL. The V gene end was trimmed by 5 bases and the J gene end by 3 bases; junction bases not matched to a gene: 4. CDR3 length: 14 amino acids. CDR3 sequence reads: CASSSTGGDYGYTF. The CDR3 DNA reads TGCGCCAGCAGCAGCACAGGGGGCGACTATGGCTACACCTTC.

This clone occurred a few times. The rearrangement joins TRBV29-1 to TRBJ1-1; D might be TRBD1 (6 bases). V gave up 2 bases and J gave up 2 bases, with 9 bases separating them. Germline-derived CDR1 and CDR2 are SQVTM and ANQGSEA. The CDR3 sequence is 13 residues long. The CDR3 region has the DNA TGCAGCGTTGAAATGGACAGCAACACTGAAGCTTTCTTT. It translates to CSVEMDSNTEAFF.

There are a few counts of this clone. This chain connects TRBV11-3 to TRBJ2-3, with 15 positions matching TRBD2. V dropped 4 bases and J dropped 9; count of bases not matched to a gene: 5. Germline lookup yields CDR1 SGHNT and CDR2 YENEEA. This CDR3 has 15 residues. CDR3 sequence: CASSWTSGGAGTQYF. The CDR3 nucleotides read TGTGCCAGCAGCTGGACTAGCGGGGGGGCCGGCACGCAGTATTTT.

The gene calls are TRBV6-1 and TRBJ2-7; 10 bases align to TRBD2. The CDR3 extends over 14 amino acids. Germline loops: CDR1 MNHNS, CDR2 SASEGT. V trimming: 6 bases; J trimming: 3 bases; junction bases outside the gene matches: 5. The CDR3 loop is CASRSLAGNYEQYF. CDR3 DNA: TGTGCCAGCAGGTCACTAGCGGGGAACTACGAGCAGTACTTC.

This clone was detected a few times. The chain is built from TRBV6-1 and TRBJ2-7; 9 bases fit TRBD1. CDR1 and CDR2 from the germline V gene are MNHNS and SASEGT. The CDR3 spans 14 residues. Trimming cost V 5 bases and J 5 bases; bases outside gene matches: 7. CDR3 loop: CASSPGTGSNEQYF. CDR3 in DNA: TGTGCCAGCAGTCCTGGGACAGGGAGCAACGAGCAGTACTTC.

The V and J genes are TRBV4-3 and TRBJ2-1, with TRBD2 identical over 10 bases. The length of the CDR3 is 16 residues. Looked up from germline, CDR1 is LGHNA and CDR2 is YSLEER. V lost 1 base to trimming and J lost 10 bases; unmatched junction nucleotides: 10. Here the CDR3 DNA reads TGCGCCAGCAGCCAAGCGTCCAGCGGGGGGGCTCGGGAGCAGTTCTTC. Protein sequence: CASSQASSGGAREQFF.

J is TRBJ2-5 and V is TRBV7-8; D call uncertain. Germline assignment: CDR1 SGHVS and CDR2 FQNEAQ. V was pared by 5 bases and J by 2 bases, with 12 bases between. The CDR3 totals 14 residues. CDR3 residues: CASSGRTAQETQYF. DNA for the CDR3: TGTGCCAGCAGCGGACGAACGGCGCAAGAGACCCAGTACTTC.

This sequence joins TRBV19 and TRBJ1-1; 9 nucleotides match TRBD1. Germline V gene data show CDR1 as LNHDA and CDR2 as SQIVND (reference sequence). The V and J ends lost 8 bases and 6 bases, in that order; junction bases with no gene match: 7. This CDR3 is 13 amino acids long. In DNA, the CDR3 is TGTGCCAGTGGGGACAGGGTATTATCTGAAGCTTTCTTT. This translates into CASGDRVLSEAFF.

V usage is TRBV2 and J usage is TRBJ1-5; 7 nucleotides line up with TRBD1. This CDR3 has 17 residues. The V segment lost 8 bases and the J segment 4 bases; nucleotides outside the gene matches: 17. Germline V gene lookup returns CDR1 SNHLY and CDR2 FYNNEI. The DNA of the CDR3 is TGTGCCAGCGGGGACGGACAGGTTTCAACGTGGAATCAGCCCCAGCATTTT. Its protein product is CASGDGQVSTWNQPQHF.

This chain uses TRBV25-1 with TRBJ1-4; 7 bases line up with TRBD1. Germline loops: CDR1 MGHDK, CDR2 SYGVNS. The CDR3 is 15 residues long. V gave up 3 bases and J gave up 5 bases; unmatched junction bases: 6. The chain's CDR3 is CASSDHRGGNEKLFF. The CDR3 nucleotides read TGTGCCAGCAGTGATCACAGGGGAGGCAATGAAAAACTGTTTTTT. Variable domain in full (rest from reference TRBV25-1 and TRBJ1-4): EADIYQTPRYLVIGTGKKITLECSQTMGHDKMYWYQQDPGMELHLIHYSYGVNSTEKGDLSSESTVSRIRTEHFPLTLESARPSHTSQYLCASSDHRGGNEKLFFGSGTQLSVL.

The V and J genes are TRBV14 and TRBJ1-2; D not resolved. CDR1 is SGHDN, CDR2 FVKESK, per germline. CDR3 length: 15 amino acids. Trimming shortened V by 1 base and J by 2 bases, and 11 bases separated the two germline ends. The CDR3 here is CASSQGASLNYGYTF. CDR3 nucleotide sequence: TGTGCCAGCAGCCAAGGGGCCAGCCTGAACTATGGCTACACCTTC.

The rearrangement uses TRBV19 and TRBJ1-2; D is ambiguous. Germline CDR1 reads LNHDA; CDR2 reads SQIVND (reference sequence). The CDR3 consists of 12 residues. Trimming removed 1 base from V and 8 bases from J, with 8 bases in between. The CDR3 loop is CASSIGGSGYTF. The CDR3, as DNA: TGTGCCAGTAGTATAGGTGGGTCCGGCTACACCTTC.

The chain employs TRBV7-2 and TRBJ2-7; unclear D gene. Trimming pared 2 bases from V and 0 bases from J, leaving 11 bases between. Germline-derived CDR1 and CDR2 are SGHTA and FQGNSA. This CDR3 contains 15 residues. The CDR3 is CASSLRTSPSYEQYF. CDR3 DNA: TGTGCCAGCAGCTTACGTACCTCCCCCTCCTACGAGCAGTACTTC.

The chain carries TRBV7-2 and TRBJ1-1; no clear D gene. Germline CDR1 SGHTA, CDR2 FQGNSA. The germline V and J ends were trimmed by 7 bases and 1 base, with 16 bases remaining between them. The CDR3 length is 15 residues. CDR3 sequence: CASNPVGGRNTEAFF. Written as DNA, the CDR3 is TGTGCCAGCAACCCAGTCGGCGGGAGGAACACTGAAGCTTTCTTT.

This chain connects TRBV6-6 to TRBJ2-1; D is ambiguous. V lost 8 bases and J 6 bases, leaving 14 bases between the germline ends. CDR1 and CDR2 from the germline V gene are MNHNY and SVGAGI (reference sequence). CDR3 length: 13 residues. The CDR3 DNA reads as TGTGCCAGCGGGCTCAGTGGGGTCAATGAGCAGTTCTTC. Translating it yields CASGLSGVNEQFF.

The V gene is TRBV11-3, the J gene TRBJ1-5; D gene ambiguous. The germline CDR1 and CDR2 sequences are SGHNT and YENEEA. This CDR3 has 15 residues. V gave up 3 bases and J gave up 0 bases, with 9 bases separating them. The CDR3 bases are TGTGCCAGCAGCTTCGGGGATCATAGCAATCAGCCCCAGCATTTT. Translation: CASSFGDHSNQPQHF.

CDR3 nucleotide sequence: TGTGCCAGCAGCACGGACAGGGGCAATGAGCAGTTCTTC. Its protein product is CASSTDRGNEQFF. The chain is built from TRBV5-6 and TRBJ2-1, with 9 bases aligning to TRBD1. Germline V CDR1 and CDR2: SGHDT, YYEEEE. V was clipped by 4 bases and J by 6 bases; unmatched bases: 2. The CDR3 covers 13 residues.

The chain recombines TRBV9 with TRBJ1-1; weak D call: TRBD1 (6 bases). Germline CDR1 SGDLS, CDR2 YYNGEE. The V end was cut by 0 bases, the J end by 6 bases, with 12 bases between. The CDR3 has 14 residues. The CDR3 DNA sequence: TGTGCCAGCAGCGTAGCTCCGGGACACGCTGAAGCTTTCTTT. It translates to CASSVAPGHAEAFF.

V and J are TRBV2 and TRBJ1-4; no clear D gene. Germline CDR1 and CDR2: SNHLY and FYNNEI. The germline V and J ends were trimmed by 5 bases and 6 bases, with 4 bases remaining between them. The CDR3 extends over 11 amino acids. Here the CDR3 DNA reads TGTGCCAGCAGTACGGATGAAAAACTGTTTTTT. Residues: CASSTDEKLFF.

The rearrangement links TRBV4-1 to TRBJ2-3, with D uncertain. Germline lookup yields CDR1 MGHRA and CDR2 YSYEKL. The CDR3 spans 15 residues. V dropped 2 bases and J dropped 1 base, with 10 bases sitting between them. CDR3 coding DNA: TGCGCCAGCAGCCAACCCGTAGGACGCACAGATACGCAGTATTTT. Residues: CASSQPVGRTDTQYF.

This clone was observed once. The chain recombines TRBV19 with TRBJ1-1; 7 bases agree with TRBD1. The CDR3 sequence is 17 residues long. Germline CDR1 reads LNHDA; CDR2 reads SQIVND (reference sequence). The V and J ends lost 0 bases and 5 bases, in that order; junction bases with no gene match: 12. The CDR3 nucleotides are TGTGCCAGTAGTATAGATAGGAGGGGGCTAACGAGGACTGAAGCTTTCTTT. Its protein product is CASSIDRRGLTRTEAFF.

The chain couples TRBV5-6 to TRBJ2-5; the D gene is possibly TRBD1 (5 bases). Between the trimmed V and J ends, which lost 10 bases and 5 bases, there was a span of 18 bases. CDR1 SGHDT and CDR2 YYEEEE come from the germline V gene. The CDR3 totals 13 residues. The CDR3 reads CASSLGARETQYF. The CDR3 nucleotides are TGTGCCTCCAGCTTAGGGGCGCGGGAGACCCAGTACTTC.

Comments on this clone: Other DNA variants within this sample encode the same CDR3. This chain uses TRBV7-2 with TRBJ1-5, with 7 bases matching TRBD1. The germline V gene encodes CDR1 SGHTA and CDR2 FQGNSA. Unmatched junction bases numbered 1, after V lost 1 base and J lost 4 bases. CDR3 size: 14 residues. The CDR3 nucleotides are TGTGCCAGCAGCTTAGACAGGGGTAATCAGCCCCAGCATTTT. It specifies CASSLDRGNQPQHF.

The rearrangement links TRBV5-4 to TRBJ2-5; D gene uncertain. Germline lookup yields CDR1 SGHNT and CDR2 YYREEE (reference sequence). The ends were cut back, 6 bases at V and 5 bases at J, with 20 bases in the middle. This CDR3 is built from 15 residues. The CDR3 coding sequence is TGTGCCAGCAAGCAGTCAGGCACACCCAGGGAGACCCAGTACTTC. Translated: CASKQSGTPRETQYF.

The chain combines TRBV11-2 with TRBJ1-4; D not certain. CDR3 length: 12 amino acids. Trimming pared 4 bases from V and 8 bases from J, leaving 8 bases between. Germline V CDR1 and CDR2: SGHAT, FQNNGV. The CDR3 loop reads CASSSTGEKLFF. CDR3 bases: TGTGCCAGCAGCTCGACCGGAGAAAAACTGTTTTTT.

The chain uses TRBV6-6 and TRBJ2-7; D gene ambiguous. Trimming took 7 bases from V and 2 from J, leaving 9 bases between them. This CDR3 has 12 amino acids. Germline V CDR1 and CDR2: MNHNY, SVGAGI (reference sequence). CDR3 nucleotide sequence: TGTGCCAGCACCGCCTCCCCCTACGAGCAGTACTTC. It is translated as CASTASPYEQYF.

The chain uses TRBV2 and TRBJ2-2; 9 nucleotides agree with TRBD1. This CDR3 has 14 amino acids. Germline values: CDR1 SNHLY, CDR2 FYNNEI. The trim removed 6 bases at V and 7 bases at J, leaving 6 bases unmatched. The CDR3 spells CASSSQGAGGELFF. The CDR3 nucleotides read TGTGCCAGCAGCTCACAGGGGGCCGGCGGGGAGCTGTTTTTT.

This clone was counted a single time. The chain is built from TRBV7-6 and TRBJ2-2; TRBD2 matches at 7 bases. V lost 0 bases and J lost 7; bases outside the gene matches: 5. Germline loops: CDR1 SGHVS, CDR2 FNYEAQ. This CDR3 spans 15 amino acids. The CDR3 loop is CASSLAGGADGELFF. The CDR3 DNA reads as TGTGCCAGCAGCTTAGCGGGAGGGGCTGACGGGGAGCTGTTTTTT.